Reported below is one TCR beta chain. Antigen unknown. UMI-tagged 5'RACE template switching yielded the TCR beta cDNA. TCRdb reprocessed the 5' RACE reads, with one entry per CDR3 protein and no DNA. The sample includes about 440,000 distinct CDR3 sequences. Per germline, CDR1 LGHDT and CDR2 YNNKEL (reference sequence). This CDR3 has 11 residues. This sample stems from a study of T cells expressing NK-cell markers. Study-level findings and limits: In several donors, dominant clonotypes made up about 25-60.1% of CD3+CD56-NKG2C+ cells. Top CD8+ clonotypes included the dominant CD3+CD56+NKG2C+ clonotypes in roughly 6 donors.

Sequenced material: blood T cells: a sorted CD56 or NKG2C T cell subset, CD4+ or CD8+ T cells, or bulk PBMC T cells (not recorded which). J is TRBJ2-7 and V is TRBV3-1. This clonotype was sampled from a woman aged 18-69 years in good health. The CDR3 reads CASSQFSEQYF.